The clone carrying this TCR beta chain came up a few times. The junction had 6 bases not matched to a gene; V was cut back by 4 bases and J by 8 bases. Germline lookup yields CDR1 SGDLS and CDR2 YYNGEE. The CDR3 is made up of 16 amino acids. The data stem from a study of T-cell reconstitution after alpha-beta-depleted transplantation in children. This sample's TCRbeta library carried unique molecular identifier barcodes. MiXCR, applied by TCRdb to the PCR reads, yields one record per CDR3 protein. The profile shows 490,000 or so distinct CDR3 sequences, around 12% of them singletons. The sample was PBMCs from the stem cell graft donor, taken from the stem cell graft. This receptor was obtained from a human donor who donated a stem cell graft to a child with combined immunodeficiency. J is TRBJ2-2 and V is TRBV9, with TRBD2 identical over 15 bases. The CDR3 region has the DNA TGTGCCAGCAGCCCAATGGGACTAGCGGGAGGAGGGGAGCTGTTTTTT. Its protein is CASSPMGLAGGGELFF.